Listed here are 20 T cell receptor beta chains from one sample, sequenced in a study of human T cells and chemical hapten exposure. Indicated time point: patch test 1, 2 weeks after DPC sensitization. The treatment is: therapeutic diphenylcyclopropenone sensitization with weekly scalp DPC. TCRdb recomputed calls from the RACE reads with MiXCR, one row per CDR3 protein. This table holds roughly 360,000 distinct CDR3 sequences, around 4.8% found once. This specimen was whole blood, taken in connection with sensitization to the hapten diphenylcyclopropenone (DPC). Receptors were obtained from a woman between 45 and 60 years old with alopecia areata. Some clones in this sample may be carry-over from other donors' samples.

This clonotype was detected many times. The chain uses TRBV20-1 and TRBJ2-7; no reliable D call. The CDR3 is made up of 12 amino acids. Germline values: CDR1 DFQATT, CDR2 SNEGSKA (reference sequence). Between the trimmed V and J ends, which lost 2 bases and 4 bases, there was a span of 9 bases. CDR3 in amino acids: CSARQDGYEQYF. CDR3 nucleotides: TGCAGTGCTAGACAGGACGGGTACGAGCAGTACTTC.

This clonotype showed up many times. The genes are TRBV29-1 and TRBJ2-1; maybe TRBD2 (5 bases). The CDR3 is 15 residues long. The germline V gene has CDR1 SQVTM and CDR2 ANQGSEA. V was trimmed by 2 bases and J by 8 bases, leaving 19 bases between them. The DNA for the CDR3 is TGCAGCGTTGAATACCGGGGATCAGGTGTCGATGAGCAGTTCTTC. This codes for CSVEYRGSGVDEQFF.

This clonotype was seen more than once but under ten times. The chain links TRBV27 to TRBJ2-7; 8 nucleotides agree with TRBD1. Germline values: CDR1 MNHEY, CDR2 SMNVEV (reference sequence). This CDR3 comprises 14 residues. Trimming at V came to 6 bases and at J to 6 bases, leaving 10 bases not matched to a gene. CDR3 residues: CASSRQGLPIEQYF. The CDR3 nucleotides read TGTGCCAGCAGCCGACAGGGGCTTCCCATCGAGCAGTACTTC.

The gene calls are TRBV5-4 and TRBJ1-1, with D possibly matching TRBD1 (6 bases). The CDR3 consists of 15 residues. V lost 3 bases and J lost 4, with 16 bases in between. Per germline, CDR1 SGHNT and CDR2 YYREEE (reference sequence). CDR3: CASSSYREGSTEAFF. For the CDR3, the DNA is TGTGCCAGCAGCTCCTACAGGGAGGGTAGCACTGAAGCTTTCTTT.

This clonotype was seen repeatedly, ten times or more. The CDR3 DNA reads TGTGCCAGCGCCTACAGGGGCGACACTGAAGCTTTCTTT. Protein: CASAYRGDTEAFF. The rearrangement uses TRBV28 and TRBJ1-1; the match to TRBD1 covers 7 bases. The germline V gene has CDR1 MDHEN and CDR2 SYDVKM. V gave up 8 bases and J gave up 3 bases; unmatched junction bases: 6. The CDR3 loop spans 13 amino acids.

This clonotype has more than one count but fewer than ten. The CDR3: CASSHPARQGSTDTQYF. The CDR3 nucleotides read TGTGCCAGCAGCCACCCCGCCAGGCAGGGGAGCACAGATACGCAGTATTTT. The chain is built from TRBV7-9 and TRBJ2-3; the D gene is possibly TRBD1 (6 bases). Per the germline V gene, CDR1 is SEHNR and CDR2 is FQNEAQ (reference sequence). CDR3 length equals 17 residues. Trimming removed 5 bases at V and 0 bases at J, with 18 bases between. The full variable domain, in which reference TRBV7-9 and TRBJ2-3 provide the parts outside the CDR3, is DTGVSQNPRHKITKRGQNVTFRCDPISEHNRLYWYRQTLGQGPEFLTYFQNEAQLEKSRLLSDRFSAERPKGSFSTLEIQRTEQGDSAMYLCASSHPARQGSTDTQYFGPGTRLTVL.

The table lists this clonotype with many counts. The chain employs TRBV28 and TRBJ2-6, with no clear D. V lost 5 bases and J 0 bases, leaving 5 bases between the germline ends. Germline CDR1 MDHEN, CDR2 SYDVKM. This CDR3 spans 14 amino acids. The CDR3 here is CASSLLSGANVLTF. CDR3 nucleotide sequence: TGTGCCAGCAGTCTTCTCTCTGGGGCCAACGTCCTGACTTTC.

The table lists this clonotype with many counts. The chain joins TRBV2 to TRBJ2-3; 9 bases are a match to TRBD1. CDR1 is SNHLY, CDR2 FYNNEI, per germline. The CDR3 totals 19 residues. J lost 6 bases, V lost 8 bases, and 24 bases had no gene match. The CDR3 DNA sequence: TGTGCCAGCCTAGAGCGTCCCGGGACCTCTAACAGGGGGCAGGATACGCAGTATTTT. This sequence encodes CASLERPGTSNRGQDTQYF.

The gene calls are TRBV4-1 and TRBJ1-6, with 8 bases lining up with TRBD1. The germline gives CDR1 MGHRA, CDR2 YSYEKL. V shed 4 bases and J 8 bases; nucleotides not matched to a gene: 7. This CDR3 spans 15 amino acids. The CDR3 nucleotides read TGCGCCAGCAGCCCGTTTGGACAGGGAGATTCACCCCTCCACTTT. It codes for CASSPFGQGDSPLHF.

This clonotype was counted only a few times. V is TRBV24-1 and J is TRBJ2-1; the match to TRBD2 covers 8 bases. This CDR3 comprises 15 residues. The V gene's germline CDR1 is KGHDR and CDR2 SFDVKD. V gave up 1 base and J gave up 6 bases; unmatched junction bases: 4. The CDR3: CATSDLPGGPNEQFF. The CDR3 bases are TGTGCCACCAGTGATTTACCGGGAGGGCCCAATGAGCAGTTCTTC.

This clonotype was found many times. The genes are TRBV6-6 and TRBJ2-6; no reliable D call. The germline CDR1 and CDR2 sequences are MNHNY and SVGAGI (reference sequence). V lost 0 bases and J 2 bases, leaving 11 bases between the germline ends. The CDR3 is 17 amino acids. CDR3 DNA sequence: TGTGCCAGCAGTTACTCGAACTCGCGCCCTGGGGCCAACGTCCTGACTTTC. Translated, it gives CASSYSNSRPGANVLTF.

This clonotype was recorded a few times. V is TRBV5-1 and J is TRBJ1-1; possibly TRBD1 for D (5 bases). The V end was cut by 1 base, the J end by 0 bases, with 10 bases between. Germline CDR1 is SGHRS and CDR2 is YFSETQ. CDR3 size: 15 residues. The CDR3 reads CASSLIDSMNTEAFF. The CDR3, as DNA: TGCGCCAGCAGCTTGATAGACAGTATGAACACTGAAGCTTTCTTT.

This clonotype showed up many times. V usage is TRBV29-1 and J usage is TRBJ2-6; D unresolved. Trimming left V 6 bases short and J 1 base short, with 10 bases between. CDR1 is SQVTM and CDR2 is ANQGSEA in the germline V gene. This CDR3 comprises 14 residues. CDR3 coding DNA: TGCAGCGTGGCAACGCCTTCTGGGGCCAACGTCCTGACTTTC. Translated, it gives CSVATPSGANVLTF.

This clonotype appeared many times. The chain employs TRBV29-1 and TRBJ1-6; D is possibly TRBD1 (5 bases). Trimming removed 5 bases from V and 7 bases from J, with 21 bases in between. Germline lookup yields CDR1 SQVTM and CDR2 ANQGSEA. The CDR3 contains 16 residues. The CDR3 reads CSVPARHGTMNSPLHF. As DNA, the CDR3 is TGCAGCGTTCCCGCCCGGCACGGGACTATGAATTCACCCCTCCACTTT.

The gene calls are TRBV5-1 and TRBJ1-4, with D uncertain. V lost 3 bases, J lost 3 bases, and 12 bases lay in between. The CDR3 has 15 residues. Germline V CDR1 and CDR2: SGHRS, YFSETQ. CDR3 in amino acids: CASSWSPDPNEKLFF. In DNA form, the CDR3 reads TGCGCCAGCAGCTGGTCTCCGGATCCTAATGAAAAACTGTTTTTT. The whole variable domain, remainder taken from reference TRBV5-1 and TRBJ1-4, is KAGVTQTPRYLIKTRGQQVTLSCSPISGHRSVSWYQQTPGQGLQFLFEYFSETQRNKGNFPGRFSGRQFSNSRSEMNVSTLELGDSALYLCASSWSPDPNEKLFFGSGTQLSVL.

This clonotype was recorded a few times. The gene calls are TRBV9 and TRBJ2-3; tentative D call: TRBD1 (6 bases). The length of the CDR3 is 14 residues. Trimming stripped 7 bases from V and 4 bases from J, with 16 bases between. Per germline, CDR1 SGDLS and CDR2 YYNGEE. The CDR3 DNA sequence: TGTGCCAGCCGCGCGAATGGGGGCCCAGATACGCAGTATTTT. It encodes CASRANGGPDTQYF.

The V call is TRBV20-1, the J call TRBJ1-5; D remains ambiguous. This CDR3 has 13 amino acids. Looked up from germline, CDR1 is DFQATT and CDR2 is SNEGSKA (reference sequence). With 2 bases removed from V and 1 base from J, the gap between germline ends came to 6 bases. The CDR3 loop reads CSARLGSNQPQHF. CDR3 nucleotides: TGCAGTGCTAGATTGGGGAGCAATCAGCCCCAGCATTTT.

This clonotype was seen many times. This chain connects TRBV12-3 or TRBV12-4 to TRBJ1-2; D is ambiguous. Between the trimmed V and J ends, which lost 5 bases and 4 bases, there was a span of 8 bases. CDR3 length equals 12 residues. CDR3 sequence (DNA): TGTGCCAGCAGTCCAGACTTCTATGGCTACACCTTC. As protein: CASSPDFYGYTF.

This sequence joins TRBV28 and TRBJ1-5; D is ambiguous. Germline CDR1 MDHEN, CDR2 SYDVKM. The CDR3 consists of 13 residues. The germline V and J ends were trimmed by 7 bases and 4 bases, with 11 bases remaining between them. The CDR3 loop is CASNPLGNQPQHF. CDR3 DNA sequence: TGTGCCAGCAATCCGTTGGGGAATCAGCCCCAGCATTTT.

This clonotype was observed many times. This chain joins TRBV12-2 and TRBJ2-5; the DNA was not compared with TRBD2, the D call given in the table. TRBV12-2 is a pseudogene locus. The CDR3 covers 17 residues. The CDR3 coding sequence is TGTGCAAGTCGCTTATTTGCGGGGATCGTTACGAAAGAGACCCAGTACTTC. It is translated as CASRLFAGIVTKETQYF.